This T cell receptor (beta chain) stems from a study of CD8 T cells in Susac syndrome. The study's findings and limits: A relatively small number of individuals underwent TCR sequencing and HLA analysis. Repertoires of Susac syndrome CD4+ T cells lacked clonal expansion.

A note on this clonotype: Its antigen remains unknown.

cDNA came from roughly 0.53 to 1 ug RNA primed by random hexamers. Multiplex PCR with immunoSEQ amplified the TCR beta CDR3 across 54 Vbeta and 13 Jbeta. Each CDR3 protein gets one entry after TCRdb re-called the immunoSEQ multiplex PCR reads with MiXCR. This sample yields about 180,000 distinct CDR3 sequences, of which roughly 94% are seen a single time; 0.095% to 0.13% belongs to the top ten. Germline loops: CDR1 SNHLY, CDR2 FYNNEI. This CDR3 has 15 residues. V lost 3 bases and J 0 bases, leaving 11 bases between the germline ends. Sequencing input: CD4+ T cells from PBMCs. This chain joins TRBV2 and TRBJ1-2; D perhaps matches TRBD1 (6 bases). The receptor was derived from a human donor with Susac syndrome. This chain's CDR3 is CASSERGMANYGYTF. In DNA form, the CDR3 reads TGTGCCAGCAGTGAGAGGGGGATGGCTAACTATGGCTACACCTTC. Full variable domain (missing parts from reference TRBV2 and TRBJ1-2): EPEVTQTPSHQVTQMGQEVILRCVPISNHLYFYWYRQILGQKVEFLVSFYNNEISEKSEIFDDQFSVERPDGSNFTLKIRSTKLEDSAMYFCASSERGMANYGYTFGSGTRLTVV.